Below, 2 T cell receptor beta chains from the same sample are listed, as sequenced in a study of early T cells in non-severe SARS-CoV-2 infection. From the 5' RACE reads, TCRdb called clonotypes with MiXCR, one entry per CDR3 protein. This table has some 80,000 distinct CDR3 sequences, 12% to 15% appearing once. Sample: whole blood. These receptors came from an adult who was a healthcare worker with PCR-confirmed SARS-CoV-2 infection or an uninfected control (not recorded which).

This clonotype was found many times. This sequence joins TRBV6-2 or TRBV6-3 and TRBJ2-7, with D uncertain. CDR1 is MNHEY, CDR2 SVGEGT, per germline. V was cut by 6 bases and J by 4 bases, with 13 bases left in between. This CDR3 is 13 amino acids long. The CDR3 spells CASSPRFRYEQYF. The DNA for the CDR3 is TGTGCCAGCAGCCCCCGGTTTAGGTACGAGCAGTACTTC.

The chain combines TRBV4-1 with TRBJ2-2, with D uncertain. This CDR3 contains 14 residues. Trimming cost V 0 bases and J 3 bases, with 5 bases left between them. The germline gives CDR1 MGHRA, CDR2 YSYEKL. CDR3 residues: CASSQDGYTGELFF. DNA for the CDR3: TGCGCCAGCAGCCAAGATGGTTACACCGGGGAGCTGTTTTTT.